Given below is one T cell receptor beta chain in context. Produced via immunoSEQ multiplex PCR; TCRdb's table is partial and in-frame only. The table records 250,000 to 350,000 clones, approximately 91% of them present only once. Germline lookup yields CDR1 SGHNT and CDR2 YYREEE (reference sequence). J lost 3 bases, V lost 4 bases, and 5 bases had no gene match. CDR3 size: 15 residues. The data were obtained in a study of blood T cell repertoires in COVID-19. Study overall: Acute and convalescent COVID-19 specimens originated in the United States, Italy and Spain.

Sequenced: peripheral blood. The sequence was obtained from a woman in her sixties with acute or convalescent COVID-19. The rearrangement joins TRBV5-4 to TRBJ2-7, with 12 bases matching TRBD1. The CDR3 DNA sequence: TGTGCCAGCAGCCAGGGACAGGGGGCTGTCTACGAGCAGTACTTC. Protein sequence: CASSQGQGAVYEQYF.